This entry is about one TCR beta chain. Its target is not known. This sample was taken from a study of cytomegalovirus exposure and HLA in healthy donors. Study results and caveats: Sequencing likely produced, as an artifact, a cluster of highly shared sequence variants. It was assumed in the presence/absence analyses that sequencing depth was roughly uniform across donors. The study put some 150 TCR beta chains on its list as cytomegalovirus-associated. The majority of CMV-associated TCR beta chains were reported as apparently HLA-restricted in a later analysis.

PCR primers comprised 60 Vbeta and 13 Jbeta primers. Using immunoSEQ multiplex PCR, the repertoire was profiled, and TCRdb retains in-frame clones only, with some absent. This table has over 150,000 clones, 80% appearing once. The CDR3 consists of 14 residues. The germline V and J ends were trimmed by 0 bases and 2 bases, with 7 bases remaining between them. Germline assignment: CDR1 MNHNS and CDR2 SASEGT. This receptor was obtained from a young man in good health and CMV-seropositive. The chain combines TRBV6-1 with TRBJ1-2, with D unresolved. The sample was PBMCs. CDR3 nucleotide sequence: TGTGCCAGCAGTGAAGCGGGAGGAAACTATGGCTACACCTTC. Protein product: CASSEAGGNYGYTF.